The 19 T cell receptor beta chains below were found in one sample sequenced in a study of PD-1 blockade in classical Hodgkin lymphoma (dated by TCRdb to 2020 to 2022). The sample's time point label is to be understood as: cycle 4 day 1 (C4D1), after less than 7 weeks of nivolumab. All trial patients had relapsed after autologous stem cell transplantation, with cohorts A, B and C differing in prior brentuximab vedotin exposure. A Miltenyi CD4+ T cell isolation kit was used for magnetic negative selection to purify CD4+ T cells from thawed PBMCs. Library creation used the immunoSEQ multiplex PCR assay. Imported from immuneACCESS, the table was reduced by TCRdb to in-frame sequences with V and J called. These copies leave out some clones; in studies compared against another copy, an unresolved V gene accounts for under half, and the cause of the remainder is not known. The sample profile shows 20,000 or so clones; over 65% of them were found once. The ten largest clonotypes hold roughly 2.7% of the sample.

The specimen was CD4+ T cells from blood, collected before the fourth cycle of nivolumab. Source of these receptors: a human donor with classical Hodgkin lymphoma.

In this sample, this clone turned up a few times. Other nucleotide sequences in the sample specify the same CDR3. In DNA, the CDR3 is TGCGCCAGCAGCTTGGGTGTGAGCTCCTACGAGCAGTACTTC. Translation gives CASSLGVSSYEQYF. The chain carries TRBV5-1 and TRBJ2-7; D not resolved. CDR1 SGHRS and CDR2 YFSETQ come from the germline V gene. The CDR3 has 14 residues. The V end was cut by 0 bases, the J end by 0 bases, with 7 bases between.

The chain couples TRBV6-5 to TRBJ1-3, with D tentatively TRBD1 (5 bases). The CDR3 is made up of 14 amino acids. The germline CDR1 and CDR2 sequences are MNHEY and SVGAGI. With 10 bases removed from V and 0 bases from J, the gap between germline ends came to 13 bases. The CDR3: CATSGQSSGNTIYF. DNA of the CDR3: TGTGCCACCTCGGGGCAGAGCTCTGGAAACACCATATATTTT.

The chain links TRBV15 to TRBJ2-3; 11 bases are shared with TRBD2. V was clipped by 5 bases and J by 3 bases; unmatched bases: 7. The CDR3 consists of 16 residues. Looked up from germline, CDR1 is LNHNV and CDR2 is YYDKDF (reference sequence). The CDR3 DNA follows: TGTGCCACCAGCGGTAGACTAGCGGGGCTAACAGATACGCAGTATTTT. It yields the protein CATSGRLAGLTDTQYF.

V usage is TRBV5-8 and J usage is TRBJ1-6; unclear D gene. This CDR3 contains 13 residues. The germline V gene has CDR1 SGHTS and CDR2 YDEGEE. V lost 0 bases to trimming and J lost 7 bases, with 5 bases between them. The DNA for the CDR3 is TGTGCCAGCAGCTTGGACGGGAATTCACCCCTCCACTTT. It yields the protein CASSLDGNSPLHF.

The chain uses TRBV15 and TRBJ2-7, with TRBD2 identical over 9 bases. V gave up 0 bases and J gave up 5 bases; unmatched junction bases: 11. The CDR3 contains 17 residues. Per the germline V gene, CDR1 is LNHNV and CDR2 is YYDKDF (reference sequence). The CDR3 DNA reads TGTGCCACCAGCAGAGATCTATTAGCGGGAGCAATAGACGAGCAGTACTTC. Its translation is CATSRDLLAGAIDEQYF.

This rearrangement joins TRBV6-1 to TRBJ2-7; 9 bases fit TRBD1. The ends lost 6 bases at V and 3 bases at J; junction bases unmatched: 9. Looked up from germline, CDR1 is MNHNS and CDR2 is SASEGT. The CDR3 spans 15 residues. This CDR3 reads CASSVGTGYDYEQYF. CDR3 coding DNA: TGTGCCAGCAGCGTCGGGACAGGGTACGACTACGAGCAGTACTTC.

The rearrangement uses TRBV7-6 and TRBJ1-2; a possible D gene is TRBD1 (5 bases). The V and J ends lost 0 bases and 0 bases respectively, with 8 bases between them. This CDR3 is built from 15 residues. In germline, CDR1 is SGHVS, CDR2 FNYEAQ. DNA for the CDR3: TGTGCCAGCAGCTTAGCGCCGGGGCCTAACTATGGCTACACCTTC. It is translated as CASSLAPGPNYGYTF.

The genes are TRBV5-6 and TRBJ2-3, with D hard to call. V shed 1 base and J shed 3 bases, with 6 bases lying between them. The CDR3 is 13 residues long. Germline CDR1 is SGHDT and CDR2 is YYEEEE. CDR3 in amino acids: CASSLSPTDTQYF. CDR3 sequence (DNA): TGTGCCAGCAGCTTGTCCCCTACAGATACGCAGTATTTT.

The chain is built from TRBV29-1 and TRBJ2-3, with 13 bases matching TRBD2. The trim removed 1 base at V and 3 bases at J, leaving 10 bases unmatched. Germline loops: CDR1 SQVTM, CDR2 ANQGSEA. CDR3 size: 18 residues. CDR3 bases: TGCAGCGTTGAAGCCCGAGGACTAGCGGGAGTGGGTACAGATACGCAGTATTTT. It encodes CSVEARGLAGVGTDTQYF.

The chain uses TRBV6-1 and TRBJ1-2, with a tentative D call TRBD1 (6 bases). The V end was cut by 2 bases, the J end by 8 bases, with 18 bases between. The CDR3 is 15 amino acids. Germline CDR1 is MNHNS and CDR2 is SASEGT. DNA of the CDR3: TGTGCCAGCAGTGAATTAGGTGGGGGCGCGGGCGGCTACACCTTC. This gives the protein CASSELGGGAGGYTF.

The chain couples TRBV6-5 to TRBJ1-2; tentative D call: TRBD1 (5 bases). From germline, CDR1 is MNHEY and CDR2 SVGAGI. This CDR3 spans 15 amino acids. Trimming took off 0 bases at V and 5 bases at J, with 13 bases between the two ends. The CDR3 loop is CASSYSLGDVYGYTF. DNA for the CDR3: TGTGCCAGCAGTTACTCTCTGGGGGATGTGTATGGCTACACCTTC.

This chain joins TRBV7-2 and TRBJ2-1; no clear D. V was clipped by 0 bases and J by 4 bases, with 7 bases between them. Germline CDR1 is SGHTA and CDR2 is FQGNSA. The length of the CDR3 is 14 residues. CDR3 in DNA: TGTGCCAGCAGCTTAGCGGAACTTTACAATGAGCAGTTCTTC. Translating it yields CASSLAELYNEQFF.

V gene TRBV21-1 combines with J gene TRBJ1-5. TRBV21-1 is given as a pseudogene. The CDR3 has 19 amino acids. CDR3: CASSNGPKGRENDDQPQHF. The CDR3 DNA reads TGTGCCAGCAGCAATGGCCCCAAGGGGAGGGAGAACGACGATCAGCCCCAGCATTTT.

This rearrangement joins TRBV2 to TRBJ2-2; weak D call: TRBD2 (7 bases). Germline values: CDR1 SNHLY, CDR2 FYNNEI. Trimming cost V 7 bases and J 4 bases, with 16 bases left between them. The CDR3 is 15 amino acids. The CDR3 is CASTRGRGGTGELFF. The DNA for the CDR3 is TGTGCCAGCACCCGAGGGAGGGGGGGCACCGGGGAGCTGTTTTTT.

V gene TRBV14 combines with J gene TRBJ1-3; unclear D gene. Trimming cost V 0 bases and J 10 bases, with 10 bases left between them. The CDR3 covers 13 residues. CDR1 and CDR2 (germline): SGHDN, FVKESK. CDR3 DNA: TGTGCCAGCAGCCAAGATCTGGGGAGAACCATATATTTT. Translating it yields CASSQDLGRTIYF. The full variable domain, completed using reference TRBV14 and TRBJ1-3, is EAGVTQFPSHSVIEKGQTVTLRCDPISGHDNLYWYRRVMGKEIKFLLHFVKESKQDESGMPNNRFLAERTGGTYSTLKVQPAELEDSGVYFCASSQDLGRTIYFGEGSWLTVV.

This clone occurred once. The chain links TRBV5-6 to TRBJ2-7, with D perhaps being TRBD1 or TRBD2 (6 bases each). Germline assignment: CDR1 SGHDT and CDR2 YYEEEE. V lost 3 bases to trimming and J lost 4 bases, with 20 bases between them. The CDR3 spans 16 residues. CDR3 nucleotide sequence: TGTGCCAGCAGCTGGAGGTTTTTGGGGGGCTTGTACGAGCAGTACTTC. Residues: CASSWRFLGGLYEQYF.

CDR3 nucleotides: TGTGCCAGCAGCCACAGGGACAGCCTCTACGAGCAGTACTTC. Translated, it gives CASSHRDSLYEQYF. This rearrangement joins TRBV5-4 to TRBJ2-7; 7 bases map to TRBD1. The V gene end was trimmed by 4 bases and the J gene end by 3 bases; junction bases not matched to a gene: 7. The CDR3 loop spans 14 amino acids. Germline assignment: CDR1 SGHNT and CDR2 YYREEE (reference sequence).

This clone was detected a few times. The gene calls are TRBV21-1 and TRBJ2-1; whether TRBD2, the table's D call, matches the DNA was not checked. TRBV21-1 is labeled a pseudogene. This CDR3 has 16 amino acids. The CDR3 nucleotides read TGTGCCAGCAAAGGGACTAGCGGGAGGGTCTACAATGAGCAGTTCTTC. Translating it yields CASKGTSGRVYNEQFF.

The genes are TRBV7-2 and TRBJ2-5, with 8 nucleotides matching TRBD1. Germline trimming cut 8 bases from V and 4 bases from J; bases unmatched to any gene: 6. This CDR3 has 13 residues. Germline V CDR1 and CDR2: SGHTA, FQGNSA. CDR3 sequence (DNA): TGTGCCAGCGGGGCAGGGGGCGCAGAGACCCAGTACTTC. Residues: CASGAGGAETQYF.